The T cell receptor (beta chain) under discussion was sequenced for a study of T-cell memory formation after mild COVID-19. The V end lost 5 bases, the J end lost 5 bases, and 9 bases lay between the germline ends. The germline gives CDR1 SGHTA, CDR2 FQGNSA. The CDR3 spans 12 residues. In the case of this clonotype: Its target is unknown.

TCRdb itself ran the 5' RACE reads through MiXCR, one entry per CDR3 protein. The data show a few hundred thousand distinct CDR3 sequences, roughly 15% seen once. Points from the study as a whole: Several responding clones turned up in pre-infection memory, indicating that cross-reactive memory may have taken part.

The chain recombines TRBV7-2 with TRBJ2-5, with a weak D call TRBD1 (5 bases). This TCR was recovered from a man between 18 and 35 years old who had mild COVID-19 (a few samples of this study predate the infection). Cell type and time point are not known. Material for sequencing was PBMCs or a T cell subset sorted from them (not recorded which). Here the CDR3 DNA reads TGTGCCAGCAGCCCTCACAGGGAGACCCAGTACTTC. It translates to CASSPHRETQYF.